A single sample gave rise to the 10 T cell receptor beta chains below, sequenced in a study of blood T cell repertoires in COVID-19. Assay: immunoSEQ multiplex PCR; the TCRdb copy retains only in-frame clones and omits some. This sample has approximately 72,000 clones; around nine tenths occur once, and the top ten carry about 12%. Material for sequencing was peripheral blood. Source of these receptors: an older woman with acute or convalescent COVID-19.

The J gene is TRBJ1-5, the V gene TRBV6-5; 8 nucleotides align to TRBD1. Germline V gene sequence: CDR1 MNHEY, CDR2 SVGAGI. Trimming removed 7 bases from V and 1 base from J; junction bases left unmatched: 3. The CDR3 loop spans 14 amino acids. The CDR3 coding sequence is TGTGCCAGCAAGAACAGGGGGAGCAATCAGCCCCAGCATTTT. The encoded protein is CASKNRGSNQPQHF.

This rearrangement joins TRBV5-4 to TRBJ2-1; 8 bases match TRBD2. This CDR3 has 15 residues. Trimming took 4 bases from V and 7 from J; bases not matched to a gene: 10. CDR1 and CDR2 (germline): SGHNT, YYREEE (reference sequence). This CDR3 reads CASSPRSGGTNEQFF. CDR3 DNA: TGTGCCAGCAGCCCCCGTTCGGGGGGGACGAATGAGCAGTTCTTC.

The V call is TRBV28, the J call TRBJ1-2; D may be TRBD1 (5 bases). The CDR3 totals 14 residues. Germline V gene data show CDR1 as MDHEN and CDR2 as SYDVKM. The V end was cut by 10 bases, the J end by 7 bases, with 22 bases between. This CDR3 is CATQIGQRTFGYTF. CDR3 DNA sequence: TGTGCCACCCAGATTGGACAACGAACATTTGGCTACACCTTC.

The chain has TRBV18 and TRBJ1-1; D gene uncertain. The germline gives CDR1 KGHSH, CDR2 LQKENI. The germline V and J ends were trimmed by 3 bases and 4 bases, with 18 bases remaining between them. This CDR3 is 16 amino acids long. The CDR3 sequence: CASSPLLSQGGTEAFF. The CDR3 DNA sequence: TGTGCCAGCTCACCGTTATTATCCCAAGGCGGCACTGAAGCTTTCTTT.

This clone turned up a few times. This chain links TRBV5-4 with TRBJ2-7, with D possibly TRBD2 on 5 matching bases. Germline lookup yields CDR1 SGHNT and CDR2 YYREEE (reference sequence). Trimming removed 4 bases from V and 2 bases from J, with 13 bases in between. There are 14 residues in the CDR3. Written as DNA, the CDR3 is TGTGCCAGCAGCCCTATCACGGGAACCTACGAGCAGTACTTC. This codes for CASSPITGTYEQYF.

The rearrangement joins TRBV19 to TRBJ2-5, with D perhaps matching TRBD1 (5 bases). Per the germline V gene, CDR1 is LNHDA and CDR2 is SQIVND (reference sequence). Trimming shortened V by 2 bases and J by 3 bases, and 7 bases separated the two germline ends. The CDR3 has 13 amino acids. CDR3 amino acids: CASSILGEETQYF. DNA of the CDR3: TGTGCCAGTAGTATATTAGGGGAAGAGACCCAGTACTTC.

This clone appeared a single time. The J gene is TRBJ2-4, the V gene TRBV19, with TRBD1 matching over 10 bases. CDR1 is LNHDA, CDR2 SQIVND, per germline (reference sequence). CDR3 size: 17 residues. J lost 1 base, V lost 3 bases, and 6 bases had no gene match. The CDR3 DNA reads as TGTGCCAGTAGTATGGGGACAGGGGCGGGGGCCAAAAACATTCAGTACTTC. The encoded protein is CASSMGTGAGAKNIQYF.

This chain links TRBV24-1 with TRBJ1-5; D is ambiguous. The CDR3 has 12 residues. The germline CDR1 and CDR2 sequences are KGHDR and SFDVKD. V was clipped by 4 bases and J by 4 bases, with 4 bases between them. The DNA for the CDR3 is TGTGCCACCAGTGACCCTAATCAGCCCCAGCATTTT. This encodes CATSDPNQPQHF.

This clone is a singleton in its sample. The chain has TRBV18 and TRBJ2-5, with 8 bases matching TRBD1. V shed 3 bases and J 1 base; nucleotides not matched to a gene: 4. CDR3 length: 15 amino acids. Germline V gene data show CDR1 as KGHSH and CDR2 as LQKENI. CDR3 in DNA: TGTGCCAGCTCACCGCAGGGGGCAGTCCAAGAGACCCAGTACTTC. It encodes CASSPQGAVQETQYF. Looking up the rest from reference TRBV18 and TRBJ2-5 gives the full variable domain: NAGVMQNPRHLVRRRGQEARLRCSPMKGHSHVYWYRQLPEEGLKFMVYLQKENIIDESGMPKERFSAEFPKEGPSILRIQQVVRGDSAAYFCASSPQGAVQETQYFGPGTRLLVL.

In DNA form, the CDR3 reads TGTGCCAGTAGTATACTACCGCATTTGAACACTGAAGCTTTCTTT. It encodes CASSILPHLNTEAFF. The J gene is TRBJ1-1, the V gene TRBV19; D uncertain. CDR1 is LNHDA, CDR2 SQIVND, per germline (reference sequence). Trimming took off 2 bases at V and 0 bases at J, with 10 bases between the two ends. The CDR3 runs to 15 residues.